This TCR beta chain was obtained from a study of cytomegalovirus exposure and HLA in healthy donors. To note about this clone: Its antigen is not known.

Nominally healthy donors provided the samples, though records likely missed some immune exposures. From germline, CDR1 is MGHRA and CDR2 YSYEKL. The CDR3 has 16 residues. The V and J ends lost 4 bases and 0 bases, in that order; junction bases with no gene match: 6. Points from the study as a whole: Investigators reported 150 to 200 TCR beta chains as tied to cytomegalovirus.

PCR amplification relied on 60 Vbeta primers (plus 13 Jbeta primers). Original data processing: The authors later counted approximately 80 million unique TCR beta chains, 8.5 million to 13 million of them shared. Measured with immunoSEQ multiplex PCR; TCRdb has only the in-frame clones, and not every one. The V and J calls and clone size come from that table; D and trimming were worked out from the DNA. The data show 85,000 to 120,000 clones, 75% seen once. This chain connects TRBV4-1 to TRBJ2-5, with TRBD1 matching over 9 bases. The sequencing sample was made of PBMCs. The sequence came from a male donor in good health and CMV-seropositive. For the CDR3, the DNA is TGCGCCAGCAGCCCTTGGGACAGGGTCAACCAAGAGACCCAGTACTTC. It encodes CASSPWDRVNQETQYF.